The clone carrying this T cell receptor beta chain was counted many times. No antigen is known for it. This specimen belongs to a study of T cells after posttransplantation cyclophosphamide. Treatment was busulfan-fludarabine conditioning, a marrow graft, and cyclophosphamide on days +3 and +4. The CDR3 is 13 amino acids. With 3 bases removed from V and 1 base from J, the gap between germline ends came to 6 bases. The germline gives CDR1 ENHRY, CDR2 SYGVKD. The repertoire was sequenced with immunoSEQ multiplex PCR; TCRdb's copy has only in-frame clones and lacks some. This record lists 10,000 to 13,000 clones, none seen once only, and the top ten clones contain 14%. Whole-study results and caveats: Recipient CMV seropositivity and CMV reactivation strongly tracked TRB clonality.

The chain is built from TRBV10-3 and TRBJ1-1; D call uncertain. The TCR sequence derives from a female patient between 35 and 55 years old who received an allogeneic stem cell transplant from a related donor, was CMV-positive, and had no GVHD. A share of the T cells may be of graft donor origin. The sample was PBMCs, taken after allogeneic stem cell transplant with posttransplant cyclophosphamide. The CDR3 DNA sequence: TGTGCCATCAGTGACACGGGGAACACTGAAGCTTTCTTT. It yields the protein CAISDTGNTEAFF.